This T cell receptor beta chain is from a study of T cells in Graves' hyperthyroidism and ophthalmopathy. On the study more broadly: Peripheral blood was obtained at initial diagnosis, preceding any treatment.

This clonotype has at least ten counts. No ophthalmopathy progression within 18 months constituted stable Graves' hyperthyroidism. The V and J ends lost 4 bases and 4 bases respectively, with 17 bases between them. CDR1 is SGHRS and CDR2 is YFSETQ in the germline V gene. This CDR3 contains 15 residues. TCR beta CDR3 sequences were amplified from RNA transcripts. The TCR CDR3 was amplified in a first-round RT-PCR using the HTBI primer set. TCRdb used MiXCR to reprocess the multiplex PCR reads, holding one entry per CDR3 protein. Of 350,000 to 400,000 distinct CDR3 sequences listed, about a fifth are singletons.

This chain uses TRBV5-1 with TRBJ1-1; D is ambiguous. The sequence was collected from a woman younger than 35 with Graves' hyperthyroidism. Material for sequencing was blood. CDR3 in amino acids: CASSRALTMSTEAFF. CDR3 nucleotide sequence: TGCGCCAGCAGCCGTGCCCTAACTATGAGCACTGAAGCTTTCTTT. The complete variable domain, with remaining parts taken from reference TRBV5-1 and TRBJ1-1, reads KAGVTQTPRYLIKTRGQQVTLSCSPISGHRSVSWYQQTPGQGLQFLFEYFSETQRNKGNFPGRFSGRQFSNSRSEMNVSTLELGDSALYLCASSRALTMSTEAFFGQGTRLTVV.